This entry is about one TCR beta chain. The V gene's germline CDR1 is MNHEY and CDR2 SMNVEV (reference sequence). The CDR3 is 14 residues long. V shed 3 bases and J 7 bases; nucleotides not matched to a gene: 7. Some clones are missing from TCRdb's copy, which holds only in-frame ones; the method was immunoSEQ multiplex PCR. The sample has about 50,000 clones; roughly 91% are singletons. The sample is drawn from a study of blood T cell repertoires in COVID-19. Study context: Sources were T cells, B-cell-depleted T cells, or PBMCs; the material itself was cDNA or gDNA.

The clonotype was recovered from a human donor in a cohort sampled during active COVID-19. The chain couples TRBV27 to TRBJ2-7; 9 bases are a match to TRBD2. Sequencing input: peripheral blood. CDR3 bases: TGTGCCAGCAGTTTGGGGCGGGGGGGCGGAGAGCAGTACTTC. It translates to CASSLGRGGGEQYF.